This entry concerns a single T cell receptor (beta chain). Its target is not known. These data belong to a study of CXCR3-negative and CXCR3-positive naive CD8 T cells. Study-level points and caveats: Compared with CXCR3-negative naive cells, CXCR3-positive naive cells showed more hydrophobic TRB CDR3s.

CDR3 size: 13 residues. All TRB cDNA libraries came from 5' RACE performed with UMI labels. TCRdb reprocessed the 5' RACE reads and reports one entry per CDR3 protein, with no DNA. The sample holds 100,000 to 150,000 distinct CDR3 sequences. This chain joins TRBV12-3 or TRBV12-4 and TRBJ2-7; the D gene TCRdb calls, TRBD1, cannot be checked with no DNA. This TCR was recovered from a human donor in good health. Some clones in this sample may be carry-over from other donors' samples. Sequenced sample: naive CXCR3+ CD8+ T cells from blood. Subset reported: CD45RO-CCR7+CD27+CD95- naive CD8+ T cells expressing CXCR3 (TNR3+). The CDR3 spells CASSGTLYYEQYF.